This entry describes one T cell receptor (beta chain). This entry comes from a study of blood T cell repertoires in COVID-19. Study-wide context: Nucleic acid was either cDNA or gDNA, and it came from T cells, B-cell-depleted T cells, or PBMCs.

Sequencing was performed with immunoSEQ multiplex PCR; in TCRdb, only in-frame clones are kept and a portion is missing. The sample lists about 220,000 clones, nearly 90% occurring once. V gave up 3 bases and J gave up 5 bases, with 19 bases separating them. CDR1 and CDR2 (germline): DFQATT, SNEGSKA (reference sequence). The CDR3 is made up of 15 amino acids. Residents of approximately 25 US areas, aged 18 to 89 years, made up the participants. Exposed study participants had met a COVID-19 case within 2 weeks before entry. The specimen sequenced was PBMCs or T cells enriched from blood (not recorded which). The chain employs TRBV20-1 and TRBJ1-1; a weak D match, TRBD1 (5 bases). This sequence was found in a man aged 25 to 45 who had been exposed to COVID-19. CDR3 DNA sequence: TGCAGTGCTAGTGCGGGGGTAAGGTGGAGTACTGAAGCTTTCTTT. Translating gives CSASAGVRWSTEAFF.